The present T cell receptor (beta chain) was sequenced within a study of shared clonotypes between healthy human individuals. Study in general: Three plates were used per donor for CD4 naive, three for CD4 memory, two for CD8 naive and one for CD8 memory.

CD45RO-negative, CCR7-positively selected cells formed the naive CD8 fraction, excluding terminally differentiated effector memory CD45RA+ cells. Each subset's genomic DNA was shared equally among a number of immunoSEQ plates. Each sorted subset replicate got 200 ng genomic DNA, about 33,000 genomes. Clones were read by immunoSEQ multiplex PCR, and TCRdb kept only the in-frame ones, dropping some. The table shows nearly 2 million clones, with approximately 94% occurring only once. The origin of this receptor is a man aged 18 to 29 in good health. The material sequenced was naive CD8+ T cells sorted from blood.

The CDR3 DNA sequence: TGTGCCAGTGAGGGACTAGCGTTGAATGAGCAGTTCTTC. Encoded protein: CASEGLALNEQFF. This chain uses TRBV11-2 with TRBJ2-1; 10 bases match TRBD2. Trimming at V came to 9 bases and at J to 7 bases, leaving 6 bases not matched to a gene. CDR1 and CDR2 (germline): SGHAT, FQNNGV. The CDR3 runs 13 residues.